This T cell receptor beta chain originates from a study of neurological immune-mediated disorders (dated by TCRdb to between 2018 and 2020). Notes on the research overall: Peripheral blood TCR-beta repertoires from HTLV-I-associated myelopathy (HAM/TSP) patients, multiple sclerosis patients and healthy controls were compared by UMI-based sequencing. Longitudinal samples, technical triplicates and paired sorted CD4+ and CD8+ T-cell subsets, alongside PBMC samples, were included among the 90 to 130 TCR-beta libraries. The cohort included around 70 subjects: roughly 15 with HAM/TSP, approximately 34 with multiple sclerosis, and some 20 healthy controls. Overall study results and their limits: No identical CDR3 amino acid sequences were found to be shared among expanded clones across subjects, suggesting that TCR-beta repertoires were private in all groups. TCR clonal expansion was greatest in HAM/TSP patients and smallest in MS patients, who ranked below even healthy controls.

Blood bank volunteers in Maryland, USA served as the healthy controls. Sorted-subset TCR libraries were prepared from about a million sorted CD4+ or CD8+ T cells. Peripheral blood was subjected to Ficoll-Hypaque density gradient centrifugation to isolate PBMCs, which were then cryopreserved in liquid nitrogen. The study also sequenced paired sorted CD4+ and CD8+ subsets from healthy controls, HAM/TSP patients and MS patients. This clonotype occurred many times. The antigen it binds to is not known. Nothing much larger sits one base from this clone, and base qualities are not available. cDNA was synthesized by template-switch 5'RACE using a primer with a 10-nucleotide random unique molecular identifier that tagged each TCR transcript. Over 160 million TCR-beta sequences, covering 15-18 subjects, were produced in each sequencing run. Total RNA was extracted with the RNeasy kit. TCR-beta VDJ regions were amplified with primers for the TCR constant region and the 5'RACE anchor, using the KAPA Real-time Library Amplification kit. Sample indexes and Illumina adaptors were added in a first PCR, after which library yield was increased in a second PCR. After purification with Ampure beads, the TCR product of roughly 650 bp was size-selected on a 2% E-gel SizeSelection system. Library quality was checked on a Bioanalyzer, concentration was measured with Qubit, and libraries were quantified with the Kapa Library Quantification kit before pooling. An Illumina HiSeq 2500 sequenced the libraries paired-end 2 x 150 bp. To increase sequence diversity, about 25-31% phiX was spiked into each library pool. The original pipeline was this. Quality-filtered reads were processed with the UMI-based MiGEC pipeline, which removed over 80% of raw TCR sequences during error correction. IMGT germline references were used for alignment of VDJ genes, and clonotypes were defined by a unique CDR3 amino acid sequence together with V-J genes. VDJtools evaluated clonal expansion, Shannon diversity and CDR3 relatedness (CalcPairwiseDistances, ClusterSamples); CLCbio workbench built phylogenetic trees. Expanded clones were defined as having at least 8 unique UMIs, based on coefficient-of-variation modelling across technical triplicates. Using fastp at Q25 and MiXCR, TCRdb reprocessed the public reads and kept productive beta chains. Each entry merges the rows of one CDR3 protein and shows their most common DNA and genes. These V and J calls are TCRdb output, not the study's own analysis. Present in this sample are fewer than 55,000 distinct CDR3 sequences, around 6% of which were seen just once. Around 0.6% of the sample belongs to the ten largest clones.

The CDR3, cysteine through phenylalanine, is 14 amino acids long. Of the read, only the CDR3 DNA is kept; its 42 bases are in frame from base 1. According to the germline V gene, CDR1 reads SGHDT and CDR2 reads YYEEEE. V is cut by 3 bases and J by 7 bases, and the space between the germline ends is 14 bases. The receptor chain draws on TRBV5-6 and TRBJ2-1; the D segment cannot be called with confidence. Sequencing input: CD4+ T cells from blood. The clonotype originates from a woman between 40 and 50 years old in good health. The DNA reads as follows: TGTGCCAGCAGCTCGCCGGACGTCCTAAATGAGCAGTTCTTC. This is translated as CASSSPDVLNEQFF.